What follows is one T cell receptor beta chain and its context. The antigen is unknown. This sample stems from a study of cytomegalovirus exposure and HLA in healthy donors. The wider study: Both the 120 or so validation repertoires and the 666 first-cohort repertoires used the same platform, as reported by a later analysis. Points from the study as a whole: It was confirmed in vitro that three of the CMV-associated chains were specific for CMV antigens.

Only in-frame clones appear in the TCRdb table, and some are missing; sequencing was by immunoSEQ multiplex PCR. The sample carries 95,000 to 150,000 clones, about 93% recorded once. This CDR3 region has 13 residues. J lost 4 bases, V lost 6 bases, and 6 bases had no gene match. Germline loops: CDR1 SGDLS, CDR2 YYNGEE. This TCR was sampled from a woman aged 18-29 years in good health and CMV-seronegative. V is TRBV9 and J is TRBJ1-2; 7 nucleotides align to TRBD1. What was sequenced was PBMCs. The chain's CDR3 is CASTLGDSYGYTF. The DNA of the CDR3 is TGTGCCAGCACCCTGGGGGACAGCTATGGCTACACCTTC.